This TCR beta chain was identified during a study of blood T cell repertoires in COVID-19. Study at large: Samples came from the United States, Italy and Spain, spanning acute and convalescent COVID-19. The analysed material was cDNA or gDNA that came from T cells, B-cell-depleted T cells, or PBMCs.

The V gene's germline CDR1 is LNHDA and CDR2 SQIVND (reference sequence). Trimming pared 6 bases from V and 10 bases from J, leaving 13 bases between. The CDR3 covers 12 residues. Original methodology: Estimation of nucleated cell counts relied on the amplification of reference gene primers. The assay was immunoSEQ multiplex PCR, and TCRdb's table has in-frame clones only and misses some. The V and J calls and clone size are taken from that table; D and trimming were inferred from the DNA. The table records 70,000 or so clones, 60% to 85% of them present only once. The source of this sequence is a man aged 70-80 years with acute or convalescent COVID-19. The V and J genes are TRBV19 and TRBJ2-1; no clear D. Input material: peripheral blood. CDR3 nucleotides: TGTGCCAGTAGCGCAAACGGTAAGGAGCAGTTCTTC. Its translation is CASSANGKEQFF.